The source of this T cell receptor (beta chain) is a study of breast tumors, draining lymph nodes, adjacent tissues. The V gene's germline CDR1 is MNHNS and CDR2 SASEGT. The CDR3 loop spans 17 amino acids. The junction had 15 bases not matched to a gene; V was cut back by 8 bases and J by 2 bases. With respect to this clonotype: Given a much more abundant clone one base away, this may be a read error.

Axillary draining lymph nodes of breast cancer patients supplied the node samples. TCRdb itself ran the multiplex PCR reads through MiXCR, one entry per CDR3 protein. The sample shows around 110,000 distinct CDR3 sequences, about 30% of them seen only once. This TCR was sampled from a female donor with breast cancer. Some clones in this sample may be carry-over from other donors' samples. The sequencing sample was made of axillary lymph node tissue. The chain employs TRBV6-1 and TRBJ1-5; 7 bases agree with TRBD1. Here the CDR3 reads CASGALDRRGGNQPQHF. The DNA of the CDR3 is TGTGCCAGCGGTGCCCTGGACAGGAGAGGTGGCAATCAGCCCCAGCATTTT.